Presented here are 2 T cell receptor beta chains from one specimen sequenced in a study of Ad26.COV2.S vaccination and SARS-CoV-2 variants. Only in-frame clones appear in the TCRdb table, and some are missing; sequencing was by immunoSEQ multiplex PCR. The sample lists 300,000 to 350,000 clones, 65% to 90% seen once, with about 10% in the top ten. The treatment is: around 19 received Ad26.COV2.S at low or high dose, single or two shots; about 5 received placebo; per-sample allocation not given. Day 63 after the first injection of vaccine or placebo was the sampling time. The starting material was peripheral blood, obtained in a trial of Ad26.COV2.S vaccine versus placebo. The receptors come from a person between 18 and 65 years old who received the Ad26.COV2.S COVID-19 vaccine or a placebo.

This chain connects TRBV5-1 to TRBJ2-5; 7 bases align to TRBD1. With 6 bases clipped from V and 1 base from J, the junction kept 9 bases outside the gene matches. There are 15 residues in the CDR3. Germline V lookup: CDR1 SGHRS, CDR2 YFSETQ. The CDR3 nucleotides are TGCGCCAGCAACACCAGACAGGGCATCCAAGAGACCCAGTACTTC. It codes for CASNTRQGIQETQYF. The whole variable domain, filled in from reference TRBV5-1 and TRBJ2-5, reads KAGVTQTPRYLIKTRGQQVTLSCSPISGHRSVSWYQQTPGQGLQFLFEYFSETQRNKGNFPGRFSGRQFSNSRSEMNVSTLELGDSALYLCASNTRQGIQETQYFGPGTRLLVL.

This chain connects TRBV7-2 to TRBJ2-2, with D perhaps TRBD1 (6 bases). V was shortened by 5 bases and J by 6 bases, with 13 bases between the two germline ends. The CDR3 runs to 14 residues. CDR1 is SGHTA, CDR2 FQGNSA, per germline. CDR3 amino acids: CASSPYRAAGELFF. The CDR3 DNA reads as TGTGCCAGCAGCCCCTACAGGGCGGCCGGGGAGCTGTTTTTT.